These 14 T cell receptor beta chains were sequenced from one sample in a study of blood T cell repertoires in COVID-19. TCRdb's table, derived via immunoSEQ multiplex PCR, lists solely in-frame clones and lacks some. This table has hundreds of thousands of clones, around 89% appearing once. Sequencing was carried out using PBMCs or T cells enriched from blood (not recorded which). The receptors were sampled from a woman aged 45-59 years who had recovered from COVID-19.

The chain combines TRBV15 with TRBJ1-6; D uncertain. The CDR3 consists of 17 residues. V was trimmed by 0 bases and J by 1 base, leaving 10 bases between them. Germline V gene data show CDR1 as LNHNV and CDR2 as YYDKDF (reference sequence). The CDR3 is CATSRDGRRSYNSPLHF. The CDR3, as DNA: TGTGCCACCAGCAGAGATGGCCGGCGGTCCTATAATTCACCCCTCCACTTT.

The chain joins TRBV18 to TRBJ2-6; D is undetermined. The CDR3 totals 16 residues. Trimming stripped 1 base from V and 0 bases from J, with 7 bases between. The germline gives CDR1 KGHSH, CDR2 LQKENI. DNA of the CDR3: TGTGCCAGCTCACCACAAAGGAGCTCTGGGGCCAACGTCCTGACTTTC. Translating it yields CASSPQRSSGANVLTF.

This clone came up a few times. Other DNA variants within this sample encode the same CDR3. This sequence joins TRBV28 and TRBJ1-2, with D unresolved. Trimming removed 8 bases at V and 3 bases at J, with 7 bases between. This CDR3 comprises 11 residues. Germline loops: CDR1 MDHEN, CDR2 SYDVKM. CDR3 residues: CASSSDYGYTF. CDR3 in DNA: TGTGCCAGCTCGTCCGACTATGGCTACACCTTC.

This clone was seen only once. The chain uses TRBV5-1 and TRBJ2-1, with 8 bases lining up with TRBD2. With V trimmed by 3 bases and J by 3 bases, 5 bases remained unmatched. The CDR3 covers 15 residues. Per the germline V gene, CDR1 is SGHRS and CDR2 is YFSETQ. CDR3 residues: CASSSREDNYNEQFF. CDR3 DNA: TGCGCCAGCAGCTCGCGGGAGGACAACTACAATGAGCAGTTCTTC. The variable domain in full, completed from reference TRBV5-1 and TRBJ2-1, reads KAGVTQTPRYLIKTRGQQVTLSCSPISGHRSVSWYQQTPGQGLQFLFEYFSETQRNKGNFPGRFSGRQFSNSRSEMNVSTLELGDSALYLCASSSREDNYNEQFFGPGTRLTVL.

The chain recombines TRBV4-1 with TRBJ1-6, with D possibly TRBD1 on 5 matching bases. Trimming pared 0 bases from V and 14 bases from J, leaving 14 bases between. CDR3 length: 14 residues. Germline V gene data show CDR1 as MGHRA and CDR2 as YSYEKL. The CDR3 loop reads CASSQDRGGSTLHF. The CDR3 DNA reads TGCGCCAGCAGCCAAGACCGGGGGGGAAGCACCCTCCACTTT.

The genes are TRBV7-9 and TRBJ1-4, with a tentative D call TRBD1 (6 bases). The CDR3 is 14 residues long. Trimming took 1 base from V and 7 from J, leaving 10 bases between them. Germline lookup yields CDR1 SEHNR and CDR2 FQNEAQ (reference sequence). CDR3 loop: CASSLGQGLEKLFF. For the CDR3, the DNA is TGTGCCAGCAGCTTAGGCCAGGGGCTTGAAAAACTGTTTTTT.

V gene TRBV5-1 combines with J gene TRBJ1-2, with TRBD1 matching over 9 bases. Trimming cost V 4 bases and J 8 bases; bases outside gene matches: 9. Germline CDR1 reads SGHRS; CDR2 reads YFSETQ. The CDR3 totals 14 residues. The CDR3 reads CASSTGDREVGYTF. CDR3 bases: TGCGCCAGCAGCACCGGGGACAGGGAGGTCGGCTACACCTTC.

This clone has a single count. V usage is TRBV7-2 and J usage is TRBJ1-4; TRBD1 might be the D (5 bases). Germline loops: CDR1 SGHTA, CDR2 FQGNSA. The CDR3 is made up of 13 amino acids. V lost 5 bases and J 6 bases, leaving 10 bases between the germline ends. The CDR3 spells CASSTTVYEKLFF. DNA for the CDR3: TGTGCCAGCAGCACGACAGTATATGAAAAACTGTTTTTT.

The chain employs TRBV9 and TRBJ2-1, with 8 bases lining up with TRBD2. CDR3 length: 15 residues. Germline loops: CDR1 SGDLS, CDR2 YYNGEE. V lost 4 bases and J lost 6; bases outside the gene matches: 9. CDR3 residues: CASSLSQREINEQFF. DNA for the CDR3: TGTGCCAGCAGCCTCAGTCAGCGGGAGATCAATGAGCAGTTCTTC.

The chain couples TRBV6-5 to TRBJ1-1, with 9 bases aligning to TRBD1. The CDR3 loop spans 15 amino acids. Per the germline V gene, CDR1 is MNHEY and CDR2 is SVGAGI. V lost 5 bases and J lost 2; bases outside the gene matches: 6. The CDR3 here is CASSNNRGRNTEAFF. CDR3 in DNA: TGTGCCAGCAGTAATAACAGGGGGCGCAACACTGAAGCTTTCTTT.

V usage is TRBV9 and J usage is TRBJ1-4; TRBD1 matches 9 bases. CDR1 and CDR2 from the germline V gene are SGDLS and YYNGEE. Losses at the gene ends were 3 bases for V and 5 bases for J; bases not matched to a gene: 2. The CDR3 spans 14 residues. This chain's CDR3 is CASSETGGNEKLFF. Written as DNA, the CDR3 is TGTGCCAGCAGCGAGACAGGGGGAAATGAAAAACTGTTTTTT.

V is TRBV5-4 and J is TRBJ2-7, with TRBD2 matching over 13 bases. Trimming at V came to 4 bases and at J to 3 bases, leaving 1 base not matched to a gene. The CDR3 is 14 residues long. Germline V lookup: CDR1 SGHNT, CDR2 YYREEE (reference sequence). The CDR3, as DNA: TGTGCCAGCAGCGGGACTAGCGGGGACTACGAGCAGTACTTC. Translated: CASSGTSGDYEQYF. Full variable domain (remainder filled in from reference TRBV5-4 and TRBJ2-7): ETGVTQSPTHLIKTRGQQVTLRCSSQSGHNTVSWYQQALGQGPQFIFQYYREEENGRGNFPPRFSGLQFPNYSSELNVNALELDDSALYLCASSGTSGDYEQYFGPGTRLTVT.

The CDR3 sequence is CASSLLNGQQETQYF. The CDR3 DNA sequence: TGTGCCAGCAGCTTACTTAACGGACAGCAAGAGACCCAGTACTTC. V and J are TRBV7-9 and TRBJ2-5; D is perhaps TRBD1 (6 bases). V was shortened by 2 bases and J by 2 bases, with 12 bases between the two germline ends. Germline V gene data show CDR1 as SEHNR and CDR2 as FQNEAQ (reference sequence). The length of the CDR3 is 15 residues.

As regards this clone: This CDR3 is also generated by other DNA sequences in the sample. This sequence joins TRBV7-2 and TRBJ1-1; D is undetermined. CDR3 size: 13 residues. CDR1 is SGHTA, CDR2 FQGNSA, per germline. The V end lost 3 bases, the J end lost 8 bases, and 13 bases lay between the germline ends. The CDR3 sequence is CASSFPPSPEAFF. For the CDR3, the DNA is TGTGCCAGCAGCTTCCCTCCGAGTCCCGAAGCTTTCTTT.